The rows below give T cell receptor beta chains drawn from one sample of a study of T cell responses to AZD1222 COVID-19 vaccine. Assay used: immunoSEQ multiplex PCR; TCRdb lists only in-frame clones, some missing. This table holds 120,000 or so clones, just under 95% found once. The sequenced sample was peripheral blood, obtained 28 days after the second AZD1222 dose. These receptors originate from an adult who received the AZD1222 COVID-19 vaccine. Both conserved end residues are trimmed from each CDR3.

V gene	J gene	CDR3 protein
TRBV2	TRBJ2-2	ASNQGPNTGELF
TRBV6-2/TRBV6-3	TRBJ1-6	ASSYSSYNSPLH
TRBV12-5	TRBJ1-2	ASGPAGREAPHIGGYT
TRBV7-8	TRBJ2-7	ASSQTQGTEQY
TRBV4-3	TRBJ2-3	ASSLAGADTQY
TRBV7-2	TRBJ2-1	ASSQGGSSYNEQF
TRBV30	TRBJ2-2	AWSRTRSGELF
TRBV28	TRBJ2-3	ASSSPGSDTDTQY
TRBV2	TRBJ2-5	ASSEVSVEETQY
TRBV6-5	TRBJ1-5	ANPASNQPQH
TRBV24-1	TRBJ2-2	ATSGKQGGELF
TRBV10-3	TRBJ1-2	AISVEKGWGYT
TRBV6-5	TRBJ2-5	ASSYRGRETQY
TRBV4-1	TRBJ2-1	ASSPGGASGGREQF
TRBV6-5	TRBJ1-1	ASSPSGQLGLEAF
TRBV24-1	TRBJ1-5	ANLRDGRNLIQPQH
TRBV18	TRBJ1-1	ASSPRRGDNTEAF
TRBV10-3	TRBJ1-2	AISDRGSNYGYT
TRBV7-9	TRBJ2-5	ASSVNPGTEETQY
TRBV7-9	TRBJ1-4	ASSLAAGGEKLF
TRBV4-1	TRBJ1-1	ASSANRGDEAF
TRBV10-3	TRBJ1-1	AISEFQGNTEAF
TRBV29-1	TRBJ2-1	SVDRGQPHYNEQF
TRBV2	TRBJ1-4	ASSETGQGGEKLF
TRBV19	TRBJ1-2	ASHNLISGYT
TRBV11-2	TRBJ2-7	ASSPAPGQDEQY
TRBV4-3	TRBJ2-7	ASSQEVDLPEQY